This T cell receptor (beta chain) was captured by sequencing in a study of blood T cell repertoires in COVID-19. The table came from immunoSEQ multiplex PCR; TCRdb's copy has only in-frame clones and leaves some out. Counted here are approximately 200,000 clones, roughly 88% occurring once; the ten biggest clones make up about 4%. Looked up from germline, CDR1 is SQVTM and CDR2 is ANQGSEA. The CDR3 spans 11 residues. V dropped 7 bases and J dropped 6 bases, with 12 bases sitting between them. This clonotype originated in a woman in her thirties who had been exposed to COVID-19. V and J are TRBV29-1 and TRBJ1-1, with a weak D call TRBD1 (5 bases). The specimen was PBMCs or T cells enriched from blood (not recorded which). CDR3 DNA sequence: TGCAGCGATGGGGGGGTGGCTGAAGCTTTCTTT. Translation gives CSDGGVAEAFF. The whole variable domain, remainder taken from reference TRBV29-1 and TRBJ1-1, is SAVISQKPSRDICQRGTSLTIQCQVDSQVTMMFWYRQQPGQSLTLIATANQGSEATYESGFVIDKFPISRPNLTFSTLTVSNMSPEDSSIYLCSDGGVAEAFFGQGTRLTVV.